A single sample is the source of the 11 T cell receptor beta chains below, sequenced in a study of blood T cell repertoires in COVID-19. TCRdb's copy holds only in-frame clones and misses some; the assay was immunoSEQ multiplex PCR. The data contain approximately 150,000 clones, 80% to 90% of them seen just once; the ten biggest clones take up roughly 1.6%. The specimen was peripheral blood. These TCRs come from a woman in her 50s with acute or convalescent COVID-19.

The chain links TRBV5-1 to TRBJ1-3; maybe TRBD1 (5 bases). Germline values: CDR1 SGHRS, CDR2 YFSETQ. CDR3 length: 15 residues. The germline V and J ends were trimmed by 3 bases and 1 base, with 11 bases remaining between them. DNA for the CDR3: TGCGCCAGCAGCTCAGGGAGGTCATCTGGAAACACCATATATTTT. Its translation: CASSSGRSSGNTIYF. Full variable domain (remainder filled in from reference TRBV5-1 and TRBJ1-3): KAGVTQTPRYLIKTRGQQVTLSCSPISGHRSVSWYQQTPGQGLQFLFEYFSETQRNKGNFPGRFSGRQFSNSRSEMNVSTLELGDSALYLCASSSGRSSGNTIYFGEGSWLTVV.

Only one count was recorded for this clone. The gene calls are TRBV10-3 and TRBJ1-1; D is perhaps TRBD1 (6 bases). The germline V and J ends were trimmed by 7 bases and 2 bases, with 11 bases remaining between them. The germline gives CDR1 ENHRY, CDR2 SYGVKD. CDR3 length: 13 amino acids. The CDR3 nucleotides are TGTGCCATCAAGGGGGGGCCTAACACTGAAGCTTTCTTT. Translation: CAIKGGPNTEAFF.

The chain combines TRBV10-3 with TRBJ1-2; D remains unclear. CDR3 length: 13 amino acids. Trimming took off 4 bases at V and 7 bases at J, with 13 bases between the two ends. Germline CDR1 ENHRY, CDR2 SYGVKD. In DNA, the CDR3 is TGTGCCATCAGTGGGTTGGCAGAAGTTGGCTACACCTTC. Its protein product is CAISGLAEVGYTF.

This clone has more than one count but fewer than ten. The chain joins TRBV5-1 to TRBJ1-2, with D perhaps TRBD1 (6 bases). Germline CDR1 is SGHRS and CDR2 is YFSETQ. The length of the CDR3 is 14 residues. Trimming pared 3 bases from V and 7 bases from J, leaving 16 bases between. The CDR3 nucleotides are TGCGCCAGCAGCTCGGAGGCAGGGGAATCTGGCTACACCTTC. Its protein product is CASSSEAGESGYTF.

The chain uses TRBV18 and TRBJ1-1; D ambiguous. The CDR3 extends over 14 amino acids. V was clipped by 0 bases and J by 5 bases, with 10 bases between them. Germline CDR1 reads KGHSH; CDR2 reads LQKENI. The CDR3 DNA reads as TGTGCCAGCTCACCACCGTCGGAGAAAACTGAAGCTTTCTTT. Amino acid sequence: CASSPPSEKTEAFF.

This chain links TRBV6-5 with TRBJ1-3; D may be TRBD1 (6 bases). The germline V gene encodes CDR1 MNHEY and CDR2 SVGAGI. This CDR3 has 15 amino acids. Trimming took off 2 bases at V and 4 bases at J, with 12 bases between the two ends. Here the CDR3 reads CASSYAGGLGNTIYF. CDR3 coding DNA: TGTGCCAGCAGTTACGCGGGGGGGCTCGGAAACACCATATATTTT.

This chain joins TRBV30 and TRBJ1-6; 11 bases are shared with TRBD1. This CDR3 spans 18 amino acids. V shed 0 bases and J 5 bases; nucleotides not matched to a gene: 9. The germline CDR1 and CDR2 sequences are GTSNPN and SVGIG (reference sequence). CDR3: CAWSVSRTGGAHNSPLHF. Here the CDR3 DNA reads TGTGCCTGGAGTGTATCCCGGACAGGGGGCGCCCATAATTCACCCCTCCACTTT.

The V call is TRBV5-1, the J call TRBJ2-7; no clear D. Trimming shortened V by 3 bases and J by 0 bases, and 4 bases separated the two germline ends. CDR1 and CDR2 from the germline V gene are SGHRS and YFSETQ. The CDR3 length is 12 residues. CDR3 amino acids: CASSSGSYEQYF. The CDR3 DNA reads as TGCGCCAGCAGCTCAGGCTCCTACGAGCAGTACTTC. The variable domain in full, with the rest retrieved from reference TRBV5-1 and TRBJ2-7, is KAGVTQTPRYLIKTRGQQVTLSCSPISGHRSVSWYQQTPGQGLQFLFEYFSETQRNKGNFPGRFSGRQFSNSRSEMNVSTLELGDSALYLCASSSGSYEQYFGPGTRLTVT.

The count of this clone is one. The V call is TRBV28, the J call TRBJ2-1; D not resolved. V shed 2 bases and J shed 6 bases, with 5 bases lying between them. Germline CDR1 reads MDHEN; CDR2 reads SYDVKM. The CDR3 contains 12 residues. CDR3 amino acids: CASSLNSNEQFF. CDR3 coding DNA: TGTGCCAGCAGTTTAAACAGCAATGAGCAGTTCTTC.

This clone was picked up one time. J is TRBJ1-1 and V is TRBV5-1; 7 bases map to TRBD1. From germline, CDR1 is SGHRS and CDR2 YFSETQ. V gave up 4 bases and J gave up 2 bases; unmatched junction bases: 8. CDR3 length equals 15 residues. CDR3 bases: TGCGCCAGCAGCCCCACAGGACAGGCTAACACTGAAGCTTTCTTT. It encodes CASSPTGQANTEAFF.

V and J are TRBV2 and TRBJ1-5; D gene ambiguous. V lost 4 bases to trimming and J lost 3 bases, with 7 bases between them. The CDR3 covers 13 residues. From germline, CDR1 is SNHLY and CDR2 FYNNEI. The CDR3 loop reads CASSVSPNQPQHF. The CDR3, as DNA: TGTGCCAGCAGTGTCTCTCCCAATCAGCCCCAGCATTTT.